This record covers a single T cell receptor (beta chain). Its antigen remains unknown. An end of the junction does not agree with germline; a read error may underlie this. The data were obtained in a study of T-cell memory formation after mild COVID-19. The CDR3 loop spans 16 amino acids. Germline CDR1 MNHNY, CDR2 SVGAGI (reference sequence). Constant-segment primers served in 5'RACE that generated TCR alpha and TCR beta cDNA libraries bearing sample barcodes and UMIs. Each CDR3 protein is one row after TCRdb ran MiXCR on the 5' RACE reads. This sample has hundreds of thousands of distinct CDR3 sequences, with around 21% found just once. General study results and limits: Clones that got smaller from day 15 to 85 had even CD4/CD8, while clones growing later tipped toward CD4+.

The chain has TRBV6-6 and TRBJ1-3; TRBD1 aligns across 11 bases. The sequence was obtained from an adult woman who had mild COVID-19 (a few samples of this study predate the infection). Cell type and time point are not known. Sample: PBMCs or a T cell subset sorted from them (not recorded which). CDR3 region: CASIYRDRGIGNTIYF. The CDR3, as DNA: TGTGCCAGCATTTACCGGGACAGGGGGATAGGAAACACCATATATTTT.